The clone carrying this TCR beta chain was detected a few times. Its antigen is unidentified. The CDR3 length is 14 residues. V was trimmed by 2 bases and J by 4 bases, leaving 9 bases between them. CDR1 is MNHEY, CDR2 SMNVEV, per germline (reference sequence). Every bit of the isolated RNA underwent reverse transcription, so sequencing read expressed TCRB transcripts. Method: immunoSEQ multiplex PCR; TCRdb's copy keeps in-frame clones and lacks some. This sample has hundreds of thousands of clones; 11% to 15% occur once, and the top ten carry less than 0.04%. This record belongs to a study of beta chain features in type 1 diabetes. Across the whole study: Cell yields, age and gender were similar between patients and healthy donors.

Study results and limitations: Within each of all four CD4+ subsets, Type 1 diabetes patients had TCRB CDR3s that were moderately but significantly shorter. For TCRB rearrangement, an influence of HLA type remained unresolved here.

The receptor's source is a man in his late teens or twenties with type 1 diabetes. This chain uses TRBV27 with TRBJ2-1, with D possibly matching TRBD1 (6 bases). Sequenced material: naive CD4+ T cells from blood. The CDR3 DNA sequence: TGTGCCAGCAGTTTAGTCGGACAGTACAATGAGCAGTTCTTC. Its translation is CASSLVGQYNEQFF.